The 4 T cell receptor beta chains below all came from one sample that was sequenced in a study of blood T cell repertoires in COVID-19. Assay used: immunoSEQ multiplex PCR; TCRdb lists only in-frame clones, some missing. In the table there are some 400,000 clones, more than 70% of which are singletons. Specimen: peripheral blood. These receptors all stem from a woman under 40 with COVID-19, enrolled during active disease.

CDR3 loop: CASSTIAGSGETQYF. The CDR3 region has the DNA TGTGCCAGCAGTACGATAGCGGGAAGTGGGGAGACCCAGTACTTC. The chain recombines TRBV6-6 with TRBJ2-5, with 8 bases fitting TRBD2. The J segment lost 5 bases and the V segment lost 5 bases, leaving 10 bases of the junction unmatched. There are 15 residues in the CDR3. The germline V gene encodes CDR1 MNHNY and CDR2 SVGAGI (reference sequence).

CDR3: CASIQTSGSVPYEQYF. In DNA, the CDR3 is TGTGCCAGCATTCAGACTAGCGGGAGTGTACCCTACGAGCAGTACTTC. The chain has TRBV27 and TRBJ2-7; 12 bases line up with TRBD2. CDR1 and CDR2 from the germline V gene are MNHEY and SMNVEV (reference sequence). V shed 7 bases, J shed 2 bases, and the junction held 9 bases outside the gene matches. The CDR3 totals 16 residues.

The gene calls are TRBV6-5 and TRBJ1-2, with D possibly being TRBD1 (5 bases). CDR3 size: 14 residues. Germline V CDR1 and CDR2: MNHEY, SVGAGI. The V end was cut by 3 bases, the J end by 4 bases, with 12 bases between. The CDR3 DNA follows: TGTGCCAGCAGTTATGGGGCCGAGAGCTATGGCTACACCTTC. Translating gives CASSYGAESYGYTF.

The chain is built from TRBV5-4 and TRBJ1-3, with a weak D call TRBD1 (6 bases). Germline V gives CDR1 SGHNT, CDR2 YYREEE (reference sequence). V lost 0 bases to trimming and J lost 3 bases, with 10 bases between them. The CDR3 is 15 amino acids. The CDR3 DNA is TGTGCCAGCAGCTTGGCCGCAGGGGTTGGAAACACCATATATTTT. Amino acid sequence: CASSLAAGVGNTIYF.